The 19 T cell receptor beta chains given below trace back to one sample, sequenced in a study of cytotoxic CD8 clonotypes in ibrutinib-treated CLL. Generated by immunoSEQ multiplex PCR, the TCRdb table keeps only in-frame clones and is missing some. In the table there are over 200,000 clones, just over 70% of which are singletons. This specimen was PBMCs, taken after 12 months of ibrutinib treatment. The receptors here all came from a human donor with chronic lymphocytic leukemia.

V is TRBV6-5 and J is TRBJ2-7; TRBD1 matches 7 bases. V shed 5 bases, J shed 3 bases, and the junction held 7 bases outside the gene matches. Germline V gene sequence: CDR1 MNHEY, CDR2 SVGAGI. The CDR3 runs 14 residues. As DNA, the CDR3 is TGTGCCAGCAGTCCTCTAGGGGGCTACTACGAGCAGTACTTC. This sequence encodes CASSPLGGYYEQYF.

The chain combines TRBV11-2 with TRBJ2-7, with TRBD2 as a possible D gene (6 bases). Deletions cut 4 bases from V and 2 bases from J, with 15 bases between. CDR3 length: 15 amino acids. CDR1 SGHAT and CDR2 FQNNGV come from the germline V gene. The CDR3 loop is CASSSLKRAAYEQYF. For the CDR3, the DNA is TGTGCCAGCAGCTCTCTTAAGCGGGCCGCCTACGAGCAGTACTTC.

This chain uses TRBV7-2 with TRBJ2-7; D not resolved. CDR1 and CDR2 from the germline V gene are SGHTA and FQGNSA. This CDR3 spans 15 amino acids. The germline V and J ends were trimmed by 3 bases and 2 bases, with 14 bases remaining between them. CDR3 bases: TGTGCCAGCAGCTTCGGTTCATATCTACCCTACGAGCAGTACTTC. The encoded protein is CASSFGSYLPYEQYF.

This chain connects TRBV30 to TRBJ1-3, with D tentatively TRBD1 (5 bases). The V end lost 2 bases, the J end lost 3 bases, and 11 bases lay between the germline ends. Germline CDR1 reads GTSNPN; CDR2 reads SVGIG (reference sequence). CDR3 size: 14 residues. The CDR3 bases are TGTGCCTGGAGTTCGGGACTCGGTGGAAACACCATATATTTT. This codes for CAWSSGLGGNTIYF.

The chain uses TRBV5-4 and TRBJ1-1; TRBD1 agrees at 7 bases. V shed 4 bases and J 0 bases; nucleotides not matched to a gene: 9. The CDR3 is 16 residues long. Germline CDR1 is SGHNT and CDR2 is YYREEE (reference sequence). CDR3: CASSLAPTGVNTEAFF. CDR3 DNA sequence: TGTGCCAGCAGCCTTGCACCAACAGGGGTGAACACTGAAGCTTTCTTT.

The chain recombines TRBV7-6 with TRBJ1-2; 8 bases are a match to TRBD1. The CDR3 sequence is 16 residues long. After removal of 4 bases from V and 4 bases from J, the junction contained 11 bases not matched to a gene. Germline assignment: CDR1 SGHVS and CDR2 FNYEAQ. In nucleotides, the CDR3 is TGTGCCAGCAGCTCGCCAGGGGACAGGAGTTTCTATGGCTACACCTTC. Residues: CASSSPGDRSFYGYTF.

This clone was observed once. The rearrangement uses TRBV30 and TRBJ2-1; D call uncertain. The length of the CDR3 is 13 residues. Deletions cut 1 base from V and 3 bases from J, with 7 bases between. The germline CDR1 and CDR2 sequences are GTSNPN and SVGIG (reference sequence). CDR3 in amino acids: CAWSAENYNEQFF. The CDR3, as DNA: TGTGCCTGGAGTGCCGAGAACTACAATGAGCAGTTCTTC.

This clone was seen a single time. This chain joins TRBV29-1 and TRBJ2-1, with TRBD2 matching over 8 bases. There are 18 residues in the CDR3. Per the germline V gene, CDR1 is SQVTM and CDR2 is ANQGSEA. V lost 1 base and J lost 4; bases outside the gene matches: 15. CDR3 amino acids: CSVEGISGVPQSYNEQFF. The CDR3 DNA sequence: TGCAGCGTTGAAGGGATTAGCGGGGTCCCTCAATCTTACAATGAGCAGTTCTTC.

The chain carries TRBV30 and TRBJ1-1; D call uncertain. With 4 bases removed from V and 1 base from J, the gap between germline ends came to 13 bases. Germline V gene data show CDR1 as GTSNPN and CDR2 as SVGIG (reference sequence). This CDR3 has 14 residues. CDR3 protein: CAWIYGSSNTEAFF. In DNA form, the CDR3 reads TGTGCCTGGATTTATGGGAGCTCGAACACTGAAGCTTTCTTT.

This rearrangement joins TRBV2 to TRBJ2-2; no firm D call. The CDR3 spans 14 residues. Germline V gene sequence: CDR1 SNHLY, CDR2 FYNNEI. Trimming stripped 2 bases from V and 2 bases from J, with 6 bases between. In nucleotides, the CDR3 is TGTGCCAGCAGTGAATGGGGAAACACCGGGGAGCTGTTTTTT. It codes for CASSEWGNTGELFF. Using reference TRBV2 and TRBJ2-2 for the parts outside the CDR3, the full variable domain is EPEVTQTPSHQVTQMGQEVILRCVPISNHLYFYWYRQILGQKVEFLVSFYNNEISEKSEIFDDQFSVERPDGSNFTLKIRSTKLEDSAMYFCASSEWGNTGELFFGEGSRLTVL.

The chain links TRBV7-2 to TRBJ2-7, with 8 bases that match TRBD2. CDR3 size: 16 residues. The V gene's germline CDR1 is SGHTA and CDR2 FQGNSA. Losses at the gene ends were 2 bases for V and 2 bases for J; bases not matched to a gene: 8. CDR3 DNA sequence: TGTGCCAGCAGCTTACCGAGAGCGGGAGACGCCTACGAGCAGTACTTC. Translating it yields CASSLPRAGDAYEQYF.

This clone was observed a few times. The rearrangement joins TRBV30 to TRBJ2-7, with D tentatively TRBD1 (5 bases). Germline V gene sequence: CDR1 GTSNPN, CDR2 SVGIG (reference sequence). Trimming took off 1 base at V and 1 base at J, with 8 bases between the two ends. The CDR3 is 13 amino acids. CDR3 sequence: CAWSGAGSYEQYF. Written as DNA, the CDR3 is TGTGCCTGGAGTGGAGCAGGGTCCTACGAGCAGTACTTC.

V usage is TRBV6-6 and J usage is TRBJ1-1; 10 bases are shared with TRBD1. The CDR3 totals 16 residues. Trimming took 5 bases from V and 6 from J; bases not matched to a gene: 12. The germline CDR1 and CDR2 sequences are MNHNY and SVGAGI (reference sequence). Here the CDR3 DNA reads TGTGCCAGCAGTCTACCGGGACAGGGGTGGGAGGCTGAAGCTTTCTTT. This sequence encodes CASSLPGQGWEAEAFF.

The chain carries TRBV6-5 and TRBJ1-2; tentative D call: TRBD1 (5 bases). The germline gives CDR1 MNHEY, CDR2 SVGAGI. The CDR3 totals 13 residues. Trimming removed 2 bases from V and 8 bases from J, with 12 bases in between. The CDR3 region is CASSYGGEDGYTF. The CDR3 DNA is TGTGCCAGCAGTTACGGGGGTGAGGACGGCTACACCTTC.

The genes are TRBV7-6 and TRBJ1-5, with 10 bases that match TRBD1. The CDR3 is made up of 15 amino acids. Germline assignment: CDR1 SGHVS and CDR2 FNYEAQ. Trimming cost V 5 bases and J 6 bases; bases outside gene matches: 7. The CDR3 region has the DNA TGTGCCAGCAGCCGCGACAGGGGGCCCAGTCAGCCCCAGCATTTT. It specifies CASSRDRGPSQPQHF.

The V call is TRBV5-1, the J call TRBJ2-1; TRBD2 aligns across 8 bases. The CDR3 totals 16 residues. Per the germline V gene, CDR1 is SGHRS and CDR2 is YFSETQ. Trimming took 4 bases from V and 3 from J; bases not matched to a gene: 9. Written as DNA, the CDR3 is TGCGCCAGCAGCCCCTTAGCGGGGATGAACTACAATGAGCAGTTCTTC. Its translation is CASSPLAGMNYNEQFF.

This sequence joins TRBV9 and TRBJ1-1; D perhaps matches TRBD1 (6 bases). CDR1 and CDR2 from the germline V gene are SGDLS and YYNGEE. Trimming took off 0 bases at V and 5 bases at J, with 11 bases between the two ends. The CDR3 contains 14 residues. Here the CDR3 DNA reads TGTGCCAGCAGCGTAGTCGGACAGATTACTGAAGCTTTCTTT. Its protein is CASSVVGQITEAFF.

This sequence joins TRBV28 and TRBJ1-1; D possibly corresponds to TRBD1 (5 bases). V lost 2 bases, J lost 7 bases, and 8 bases lay in between. Germline V lookup: CDR1 MDHEN, CDR2 SYDVKM. The CDR3 consists of 12 residues. Written as DNA, the CDR3 is TGTGCCAGCAGTTTAATCCAGGGTGAAGCTTTCTTT. Translated, it gives CASSLIQGEAFF.

The J gene is TRBJ1-2, the V gene TRBV5-8; 7 bases align to TRBD1. The CDR3 length is 14 residues. The V and J ends lost 6 bases and 8 bases, in that order; junction bases with no gene match: 13. Germline CDR1 is SGHTS and CDR2 is YDEGEE. In DNA, the CDR3 is TGTGCCAGCAAGCTGGCAGGGGGTCGCTTGGGCTACACCTTC. This translates into CASKLAGGRLGYTF.